A selection of T cell receptor beta chains follows, all from one sample in a study of blood T cell repertoires in COVID-19. Some clones are missing from TCRdb's copy, which holds only in-frame ones; the method was immunoSEQ multiplex PCR. The sample consists of roughly 310,000 clones, around 89% of them appearing once. Sequencing input: peripheral blood. The receptors shown here come from a woman in her 50s with active or convalescent COVID-19. The CDR3 runs from the conserved cysteine through the conserved F or W. A D gene is named only where the DNA matches it firmly. Only part of the rows carry a size: once, few, many, or a class if the clone is expanded.

J gene,V gene,clone size,D gene,CDR3 length,CDR3 DNA,CDR3 protein
TRBJ2-5,TRBV5-1,.,TRBD1,15,TGCGCCAGCAGCCCCCGGACAGGTGGGGTGGAGACCCAGTACTTC,CASSPRTGGVETQYF
TRBJ1-2,TRBV6-6,.,TRBD1,15,TGTGCCAGCAGTTACCCGCAGGGGGTAAACTATGGCTACACCTTC,CASSYPQGVNYGYTF
TRBJ2-3,TRBV9,.,TRBD2,14,TGTGCCAGCGGAGCGGGGGGACTCACAGATACGCAGTATTTT,CASGAGGLTDTQYF
TRBJ1-4,TRBV4-2,once,TRBD1,17,TGTGCCAGCAGCCAGGCGGGACAGGGGACCTCTAATGAAAAACTGTTTTTT,CASSQAGQGTSNEKLFF
TRBJ2-5,TRBV7-9,.,.,15,TGTGCCAGCAGCCTTCTCCGGGGTCGCCAAGAGACCCAGTACTTC,CASSLLRGRQETQYF
TRBJ2-7,TRBV9,.,TRBD2,16,TGTGCCAGCAGCGTAGGGGATTCTAGCGGGAGTATAGCGCAGTACTTC,CASSVGDSSGSIAQYF
TRBJ2-2,TRBV2,.,TRBD1,14,TGTGCCAGCAGTTGGACAGGGGGCACCGGGGAGCTGTTTTTT,CASSWTGGTGELFF
TRBJ1-1,TRBV7-2,.,.,15,TGTGCCAGCCGGGAGGACTTGATGGTAAACACTGAAGCTTTCTTT,CASREDLMVNTEAFF
TRBJ1-3,TRBV30,.,TRBD1,17,TGTGCCTGGAGCAGGACAGGGGGCTACTACTCTGGAAACACCATATATTTT,CAWSRTGGYYSGNTIYF
TRBJ2-1,TRBV5-1,.,.,15,TGCGCCAGCAGCTTTGAGGGAGCGTCCTACAATGAGCAGTTCTTC,CASSFEGASYNEQFF
TRBJ1-2,TRBV15,many,.,15,TGTGCCACCAGCAGAGATCTCCTAATTGACTATGGCTACACCTTC,CATSRDLLIDYGYTF
TRBJ1-2,TRBV28,.,.,14,TGTGCCAGCAGACTAAGGACAGCGTACTATGGCTACACCTTC,CASRLRTAYYGYTF
TRBJ1-4,TRBV7-3,.,TRBD1,15,TGTGCCAGCAGCCCGCGACAGGGTCGGTATGAAAAACTGTTTTTT,CASSPRQGRYEKLFF
TRBJ2-7,TRBV19,.,TRBD2,17,TGTGCCAGTAGCATAGGAGAAGCGGGAGGGGGAGACTACGAGCAGTACTTC,CASSIGEAGGGDYEQYF
TRBJ2-5,TRBV18,once,TRBD2,18,TGTGCCAGCTCACCCCTGAGGCCCCTAGCGGGAGCCGGAGAGACCCAGTACTTC,CASSPLRPLAGAGETQYF
TRBJ2-6,TRBV3-1/TRBV3-2,.,.,18,TGTGCCAGCAGCCAATCCGGCACAGGGTTGTCTGGGGCCAACGTCCTGACTTTC,CASSQSGTGLSGANVLTF
TRBJ2-5,TRBV6-5,.,.,15,TGTGCCAGCCAGGGTTCTCTTGGGGTAGGAGAGACCCAGTACTTC,CASQGSLGVGETQYF
TRBJ1-1,TRBV5-4,.,TRBD1,15,TGTGCCAGCAGCTTGGCGGCGGCCAGGACAGGACAAGCTTTCTTT,CASSLAAARTGQAFF
TRBJ2-1,TRBV4-1,.,.,16,TGCGCCAGCAGCCATGCTAGGTCCACTGACTACAATGAGCAGTTCTTC,CASSHARSTDYNEQFF
TRBJ1-4,TRBV28,.,.,15,TGTGCCAGCAGTTCACACAGTGGCCGGGGGGGAAAACTGTTTTTT,CASSSHSGRGGKLFF
TRBJ2-7,TRBV7-8,.,.,15,TGTGCCAGCAGGCCCCGGGGGAGACCTACCTACGAGCAGTACTTC,CASRPRGRPTYEQYF
TRBJ1-1,TRBV7-2,.,.,13,TGTGCCAGCAGCTTTTCCCTCTGGGACTCAGCTTTCTTT,CASSFSLWDSAFF
TRBJ1-1,TRBV7-2,.,.,15,TGTGCCAGCAGCTTAGATTCGCAAGCGGTCACTGAAGCTTTCTTT,CASSLDSQAVTEAFF
TRBJ1-2,TRBV3-1/TRBV3-2,few,.,12,TGTGCCAGCAGCCAAAACATGGATGGCTACACCTTC,CASSQNMDGYTF
TRBJ2-7,TRBV19,.,TRBD2,15,TGTGCCAGTAGTAGCGGGACTAGGGGGACTTTCGAGCAGTACTTC,CASSSGTRGTFEQYF
TRBJ1-1,TRBV19,.,.,14,TGTGCCAGTAGTATGTTGGGAGGAAGCACTGAAGCTTTCTTT,CASSMLGGSTEAFF
TRBJ1-4,TRBV5-5,.,.,15,TGTGCCAGCAGTTCCCTACAGGCCGGTTATGAAAAACTGTTTTTT,CASSSLQAGYEKLFF
TRBJ2-7,TRBV7-8,.,.,14,TGTGCCAGCAGCTTAGTTCGGACAGCCTACGAGCAGTACTTC,CASSLVRTAYEQYF
TRBJ2-7,TRBV6-5,.,.,15,TGTGCCAGCAGTTACGGAGTAGGGGTCTCCTACGAGCAGTACTTC,CASSYGVGVSYEQYF
TRBJ2-3,TRBV19,.,TRBD2,16,TGTGCCAGTAGTCTGCTAGCGGCGGGCCACACAGATACGCAGTATTTT,CASSLLAAGHTDTQYF
TRBJ1-6,TRBV19,once,TRBD1,17,TGTGCCAGTAGGATCTCGGACAGGGCCTTTGGGAATTCACCCCTCCACTTT,CASRISDRAFGNSPLHF
TRBJ1-4,TRBV5-6,.,.,12,TGTGCCAGCAGCTTGGTGGGCGGGGAACTGTTTTTT,CASSLVGGELFF
TRBJ1-2,TRBV6-2/TRBV6-3,.,.,14,TGTGCCAGCAGTTACTCGATTCGCACGGGTGGCTACACCTTC,CASSYSIRTGGYTF
TRBJ1-2,TRBV6-4,.,TRBD1,15,TGTGCCAGCAGTGACTCGAGCGGACAGGGGGCACGCTACACCTTC,CASSDSSGQGARYTF
TRBJ2-5,TRBV7-9,.,TRBD1,14,TGTGCCAGCAGCGTGGACAGGGAAAGAGAGACCCAGTACTTC,CASSVDRERETQYF
TRBJ1-5,TRBV7-2,once,TRBD1,17,TGTGCCAGCAGCTTCGGACAGGGTAGGGGCCCCAATCAGCCCCAGCATTTT,CASSFGQGRGPNQPQHF
TRBJ2-7,TRBV30,.,.,15,TGTGCCTGGAGTTGGGTTGGGCGGGATGACTACGAGCAGTACTTC,CAWSWVGRDDYEQYF
TRBJ2-5,TRBV28,.,.,15,TGTGCCAGCAGCCCGATTGGACAGCTTGGTGAGACCCAGTACTTC,CASSPIGQLGETQYF
TRBJ2-7,TRBV10-3,.,TRBD2,16,TGTGCCAGTAGCGGGAGAGGGAAGGGGGACCTCGATTCACAGTACTTC,CASSGRGKGDLDSQYF
TRBJ1-3,TRBV13,.,.,16,TGTGCCAGCAGCTTATATCGGGGTGTCTCTGGAAACACCATATATTTT,CASSLYRGVSGNTIYF
TRBJ2-5,TRBV7-2,.,.,14,TGTGCCAGCAGAATTCTAGGGGGTACCGAGACCCAGTACTTC,CASRILGGTETQYF
TRBJ2-5,TRBV5-1,once,TRBD2,15,TGCGCCAGCAGCTTGGTCGGGAGGGCCGAAGAGACCCAGTACTTC,CASSLVGRAEETQYF
TRBJ2-7,TRBV19,.,TRBD1,11,TGTGCCACAGGGGGCGGCTACGAGCAGTACTTC,CATGGGYEQYF
TRBJ2-7,TRBV27,.,.,17,TGTGCCAGCGGAAGGTCAGTAGCGGACGGGAGTATCTACGAGCAGTACTTC,CASGRSVADGSIYEQYF
TRBJ1-1,TRBV9,.,.,14,TGTGCCAGCAGCGTGGACACGCGGGACCTGGGGGCTTTCTTT,CASSVDTRDLGAFF
TRBJ2-1,TRBV2,.,TRBD2,15,TGTGCCAGCAGTGCCTCTAGCGGGGGGTACAATGAGCAGTTCTTC,CASSASSGGYNEQFF
TRBJ2-1,TRBV7-8,once,TRBD2,15,TGTGCCAGCAGCTCGGCCCTAGCGGGATTAGGGTGGCAGTTCTTC,CASSSALAGLGWQFF
TRBJ2-2,TRBV4-2,.,.,15,TGTGCCAGCAGCCAAGAACTGCTAGACACCGGGGAGCTGTTTTTT,CASSQELLDTGELFF
TRBJ2-3,TRBV19,once,TRBD2,18,TGTGCCAGCGGGACTAGCGGGGGGGGCCTCTTGGCGGCAGATACGCAGTATTTT,CASGTSGGGLLAADTQYF
TRBJ2-3,TRBV28,.,TRBD2,12,TGTGCCAGCAGACTAGCGCCAGATACGCAGTATTTT,CASRLAPDTQYF
TRBJ1-3,TRBV5-4,.,.,14,TGTGCCAGCAGCTTAGACAGTCTCGTTGACACCATATATTTT,CASSLDSLVDTIYF
TRBJ1-6,TRBV5-3,.,.,16,TGTGCCAGAAGCTTGGACAGTAGGTCCTATAATTCACCCCTCCACTTT,CARSLDSRSYNSPLHF
TRBJ2-7,TRBV6-1,.,TRBD2,15,TGTGCCAGCAGTGACCGGCTAGCGGGACGCTACGAGCAGTACTTC,CASSDRLAGRYEQYF
TRBJ1-1,TRBV11-3,.,.,14,TGTGCCAGCAGCAAAGAGACTGAAGCCACTGAAGCTTTCTTT,CASSKETEATEAFF
TRBJ2-7,TRBV16,.,.,15,TGTGCCAGCAGCCAATCGATGAGGCAGCTCTACGAGCAGTACTTC,CASSQSMRQLYEQYF
TRBJ1-2,TRBV27,once,TRBD1,14,TGTGCCAGCAGTCCCGGACAGGGTCGCTATGGCTACACCTTC,CASSPGQGRYGYTF
TRBJ2-5,TRBV15,.,TRBD2,17,TGTGCCACCAGCAGAGATTTGGTCGCTAGCGGGGACGAGACCCAGTACTTC,CATSRDLVASGDETQYF
TRBJ2-7,TRBV5-8,once,.,13,TGTGCCACCCAAACTAGTCAGACTTACGAGCAGTACTTC,CATQTSQTYEQYF